These 18 T cell receptor beta chains were all obtained from the same sample, sequenced in a study of shared clonotypes between healthy human individuals. Naive CD8 isolation took CD45RO-negative cells positively selected for CCR7 and excluded terminally differentiated effector memory CD45RA+ cells. Generated by immunoSEQ multiplex PCR, the TCRdb table keeps only in-frame clones and is missing some. The table includes around 550,000 clones, 85% to 95% detected once. The material sequenced was naive CD8+ T cells sorted from blood. Source of these receptors: a woman between 25 and 40 years old in good health.

This sequence joins TRBV28 and TRBJ2-5, with TRBD1 identical over 10 bases. Losses at the gene ends were 5 bases for V and 4 bases for J; bases not matched to a gene: 7. Germline loops: CDR1 MDHEN, CDR2 SYDVKM. The CDR3 covers 15 residues. CDR3: CASSTDRGRLETQYF. For the CDR3, the DNA is TGTGCCAGCAGTACAGACAGGGGGCGTTTAGAGACCCAGTACTTC.

The chain employs TRBV28 and TRBJ2-7, with 7 bases aligning to TRBD1. The CDR3 contains 14 residues. The V segment lost 5 bases and the J segment 4 bases; nucleotides outside the gene matches: 8. Germline V gene sequence: CDR1 MDHEN, CDR2 SYDVKM. CDR3 sequence reads: CASSTPGTAYEQYF. The CDR3 DNA is TGTGCCAGCAGTACCCCCGGGACAGCTTACGAGCAGTACTTC.

The chain is built from TRBV2 and TRBJ2-1, with TRBD2 matching 8 bases. J gave up 2 bases and V 3 bases, and 6 bases lay outside the gene matches. The CDR3 totals 16 residues. The V gene's germline CDR1 is SNHLY and CDR2 FYNNEI. The CDR3 nucleotides are TGTGCCAGCAGTGAGAGTAGGACTAGCACCTACAATGAGCAGTTCTTC. The encoded protein is CASSESRTSTYNEQFF.

V and J are TRBV2 and TRBJ2-7; 12 bases map to TRBD2. V lost 6 bases and J lost 5; bases outside the gene matches: 11. The CDR3 loop spans 16 amino acids. Germline V gene lookup returns CDR1 SNHLY and CDR2 FYNNEI. CDR3: CASSYTLAGGSNEQYF. CDR3 nucleotides: TGTGCCAGCAGCTACACCCTAGCGGGAGGGAGCAACGAGCAGTACTTC.

The V gene is TRBV27, the J gene TRBJ1-5; unclear D gene. This CDR3 is 12 amino acids long. CDR1 and CDR2 (germline): MNHEY, SMNVEV (reference sequence). Trimming removed 7 bases at V and 1 base at J, with 5 bases between. CDR3 protein: CASNLSNQPQHF. In nucleotides, the CDR3 is TGTGCCAGCAACCTAAGCAATCAGCCCCAGCATTTT.

On this clone: Other DNA sequences of this sample code for an identical CDR3. The gene calls are TRBV5-6 and TRBJ2-7; D is unclear. Germline values: CDR1 SGHDT, CDR2 YYEEEE. The V and J ends lost 3 bases and 2 bases respectively, with 9 bases between them. The CDR3 runs to 13 residues. The CDR3 region is CASSSGPTYEQYF. In DNA, the CDR3 is TGTGCCAGCAGCTCAGGACCTACCTACGAGCAGTACTTC.

The V call is TRBV29-1, the J call TRBJ2-1, with 12 positions matching TRBD2. Germline V lookup: CDR1 SQVTM, CDR2 ANQGSEA. This CDR3 has 16 residues. With 4 bases clipped from V and 6 bases from J, the junction kept 10 bases outside the gene matches. The CDR3 protein is CSVGSSGRADGNEQFF. CDR3 nucleotides: TGCAGCGTTGGGTCTAGCGGGAGGGCCGATGGCAATGAGCAGTTCTTC.

V gene TRBV27 combines with J gene TRBJ1-1; weak D call: TRBD1 (5 bases). The length of the CDR3 is 14 residues. Trimming took 1 base from V and 4 from J, leaving 10 bases between them. Germline CDR1 MNHEY, CDR2 SMNVEV (reference sequence). In DNA, the CDR3 is TGTGCCAGCAGTTTATTCAGGGCCGGCACTGAAGCTTTCTTT. This sequence encodes CASSLFRAGTEAFF.

CDR3 residues: CSARGPDTQYF. DNA of the CDR3: TGCAGCGCCAGAGGGCCAGATACGCAGTATTTT. This chain links TRBV29-1 with TRBJ2-3, with a possible D match to TRBD2 (5 bases). Trimming shortened V by 7 bases and J by 4 bases, and 9 bases separated the two germline ends. This CDR3 is 11 amino acids long. Looked up from germline, CDR1 is SQVTM and CDR2 is ANQGSEA.

The chain combines TRBV29-1 with TRBJ1-2; a possible D gene is TRBD1 (5 bases). V lost 1 base, J lost 0 bases, and 12 bases lay in between. Germline CDR1 reads SQVTM; CDR2 reads ANQGSEA. The CDR3 has 15 residues. CDR3 protein: CSVEGPQGSNYGYTF. CDR3 DNA sequence: TGCAGCGTTGAAGGTCCTCAGGGTTCTAACTATGGCTACACCTTC.

This chain connects TRBV6-5 to TRBJ2-5; D remains unclear. The V and J ends lost 4 bases and 5 bases respectively, with 8 bases between them. Germline CDR1 and CDR2: MNHEY and SVGAGI. The CDR3 length is 12 residues. CDR3 sequence (DNA): TGTGCCAGCAGTTCCCCTCCTGAGACCCAGTACTTC. It translates to CASSSPPETQYF.

This chain links TRBV5-8 with TRBJ2-1; a weak D match, TRBD2 (5 bases). This CDR3 spans 13 amino acids. Trimming took 0 bases from V and 9 from J, leaving 10 bases between them. Germline CDR1 and CDR2: SGHTS and YDEGEE. Here the CDR3 reads CASSLALAGEQFF. Here the CDR3 DNA reads TGTGCCAGCAGCTTGGCGCTAGCTGGTGAGCAGTTCTTC.

This clone was found once. The rearrangement links TRBV29-1 to TRBJ2-5, with D possibly TRBD1 on 5 matching bases. This CDR3 comprises 14 residues. V lost 7 bases, J lost 5 bases, and 20 bases lay in between. The germline CDR1 and CDR2 sequences are SQVTM and ANQGSEA. The chain's CDR3 is CSAIERQTGETQYF. In nucleotides, the CDR3 is TGCAGCGCTATCGAGAGACAGACCGGGGAGACCCAGTACTTC. Based on the CDR3 plus reference TRBV29-1 and TRBJ2-5, the full variable domain is SAVISQKPSRDICQRGTSLTIQCQVDSQVTMMFWYRQQPGQSLTLIATANQGSEATYESGFVIDKFPISRPNLTFSTLTVSNMSPEDSSIYLCSAIERQTGETQYFGPGTRLLVL.

The chain recombines TRBV28 with TRBJ1-5, with 8 bases aligning to TRBD1. Germline lookup yields CDR1 MDHEN and CDR2 SYDVKM. V shed 3 bases, J shed 7 bases, and the junction held 8 bases outside the gene matches. This CDR3 has 15 residues. CDR3 sequence: CASSFGQGDWQPQHF. CDR3 nucleotide sequence: TGTGCCAGCAGTTTCGGACAGGGAGATTGGCAGCCCCAGCATTTT.

This clone has a single count. The chain carries TRBV28 and TRBJ2-7; no definite D call. The CDR3 sequence is 12 residues long. CDR1 and CDR2 from the germline V gene are MDHEN and SYDVKM. The V gene lost 3 bases and the J gene lost 4 bases, with 7 bases spanning the gap. In DNA form, the CDR3 reads TGTGCCAGCAGTTTTAGACGGTACGAGCAGTACTTC. Translated: CASSFRRYEQYF. Full variable domain (rest looked up from reference TRBV28 and TRBJ2-7): DVKVTQSSRYLVKRTGEKVFLECVQDMDHENMFWYRQDPGLGLRLIYFSYDVKMKEKGDIPEGYSVSREKKERFSLILESASTNQTSMYLCASSFRRYEQYFGPGTRLTVT.

This clone was detected once. The rearrangement links TRBV28 to TRBJ1-5; 8 bases align to TRBD1. Germline trimming cut 7 bases from V and 0 bases from J; bases unmatched to any gene: 8. This CDR3 is 16 amino acids long. Germline V gene sequence: CDR1 MDHEN, CDR2 SYDVKM. CDR3: CASIPGGLNSNQPQHF. The DNA for the CDR3 is TGTGCCAGCATACCAGGGGGCCTGAATAGCAATCAGCCCCAGCATTTT.

This chain uses TRBV28 with TRBJ1-2, with a tentative D call TRBD1 (5 bases). This CDR3 spans 14 amino acids. The V and J ends lost 2 bases and 6 bases respectively, with 13 bases between them. Germline CDR1 reads MDHEN; CDR2 reads SYDVKM. CDR3 nucleotides: TGTGCCAGCAGTTTAAGGACACTGCACAATGGCTACACCTTC. Its protein is CASSLRTLHNGYTF.

The V call is TRBV27, the J call TRBJ1-1; 8 bases map to TRBD1. With V trimmed by 7 bases and J by 5 bases, 12 bases remained unmatched. The CDR3 extends over 15 amino acids. Germline V gives CDR1 MNHEY, CDR2 SMNVEV (reference sequence). CDR3 nucleotide sequence: TGTGCCAGCACGACACTGGGACAGGTTAAGACTGAAGCTTTCTTT. Translation: CASTTLGQVKTEAFF.